This T cell receptor (beta chain) was captured by sequencing in a study of T cells after somatic rescue of genetic block. Assay used: immunoSEQ multiplex PCR; TCRdb lists only in-frame clones, some missing. The table has 55,000 to 75,000 clones, about 90% seen once. The specimen was peripheral blood mononuclear cells (PBMCs). The sequence was obtained from a man aged 35 to 55.

In DNA, the CDR3 is TGTGCCAGCAGCTTAGTAGCGATAGACACCGGGGAGCTGTTTTTT. Amino acids: CASSLVAIDTGELFF. The chain has TRBV11-2 and TRBJ2-2; D perhaps matches TRBD2 (5 bases). This CDR3 spans 15 amino acids. The V gene lost 1 base and the J gene lost 3 bases, with 9 bases spanning the gap. Germline V gene data show CDR1 as SGHAT and CDR2 as FQNNGV.